This TCR beta chain stems from a study of early stage breast cancer tumors. Whole-study findings and limits: Compared with adjacent normal breast tissue, tumors showed roughly 2.5-fold greater T cell density and higher clonality. Tumor and normal breast were distinguished via blood comparison in about 90% of the 16 patients. Most shared enriched TCRB sequences were commonly generated ones.

The assay was immunoSEQ multiplex PCR, and TCRdb's table has in-frame clones only and misses some. Seen here are about 24,000 clones, over 60% observed once, and the top ten hold 9.9%. Concerning this clone: Its antigen is as yet unknown.

Trimming took 2 bases from V and 3 from J, leaving 12 bases between them. The CDR3 is 14 amino acids. Germline loops: CDR1 SGHRS, CDR2 YFSETQ. About 20-55 mg of tumor tissue was diced per sample. The receptor's source is a person between 60 and 69 years old with breast cancer. The specimen sequenced was breast tumor tissue. The rearrangement joins TRBV5-1 to TRBJ2-7; no reliable D call. The CDR3 loop reads CASSFPGSIYEQYF. The CDR3 bases are TGCGCCAGCAGCTTCCCCGGTAGCATCTACGAGCAGTACTTC. The full variable domain, completed using reference TRBV5-1 and TRBJ2-7, is KAGVTQTPRYLIKTRGQQVTLSCSPISGHRSVSWYQQTPGQGLQFLFEYFSETQRNKGNFPGRFSGRQFSNSRSEMNVSTLELGDSALYLCASSFPGSIYEQYFGPGTRLTVT.